The 6 T cell receptor beta chains below were found in one sample sequenced in a study of shared clonotypes between healthy human individuals. Data came from immunoSEQ multiplex PCR; TCRdb stores just in-frame clones and leaves some out. The sample consists of more than 400,000 clones, almost 97% of them appearing once. The sequencing sample was made of naive CD4+ T cells sorted from blood. Subset indicated: CD45RA+ positively selected. The receptors originated from a woman aged 30 to 39 in good health.

The V and J genes are TRBV5-1 and TRBJ2-7; 9 positions match TRBD2. Germline V gives CDR1 SGHRS, CDR2 YFSETQ. CDR3 length equals 12 residues. V shed 4 bases, J shed 6 bases, and the junction held 2 bases outside the gene matches. Written as DNA, the CDR3 is TGCGCCAGCAGCGGGACTAGCCGCGAGCAGTACTTC. Its protein product is CASSGTSREQYF.

The chain joins TRBV6-5 to TRBJ1-1, with 8 bases aligning to TRBD1. The CDR3 sequence is 13 residues long. Germline V gives CDR1 MNHEY, CDR2 SVGAGI. Trimming took 7 bases from V and 8 from J; bases not matched to a gene: 9. In DNA form, the CDR3 reads TGTGCCAGCAACCCCCCCACAGGGGGGGAAGCTTTCTTT. Its translation: CASNPPTGGEAFF.

The chain carries TRBV28 and TRBJ2-7; tentatively, D is TRBD1 (7 bases). CDR3 length: 15 residues. V shed 2 bases and J shed 4 bases, with 15 bases lying between them. Germline V lookup: CDR1 MDHEN, CDR2 SYDVKM. CDR3 region: CASSLGGGALYEQYF. CDR3 bases: TGTGCCAGCAGTTTAGGAGGGGGCGCCCTTTACGAGCAGTACTTC.

The chain recombines TRBV18 with TRBJ2-6; D possibly corresponds to TRBD1 (6 bases). V gave up 1 base and J gave up 0 bases, with 16 bases separating them. The CDR3 sequence is 19 residues long. Per germline, CDR1 KGHSH and CDR2 LQKENI. Here the CDR3 reads CASSPLEGQPSSGANVLTF. CDR3 sequence (DNA): TGTGCCAGCTCACCACTCGAAGGACAGCCGAGCTCTGGGGCCAACGTCCTGACTTTC. Drawing the rest from reference TRBV18 and TRBJ2-6, the complete variable domain is NAGVMQNPRHLVRRRGQEARLRCSPMKGHSHVYWYRQLPEEGLKFMVYLQKENIIDESGMPKERFSAEFPKEGPSILRIQQVVRGDSAAYFCASSPLEGQPSSGANVLTFGAGSRLTVL.

V is TRBV10-1 and J is TRBJ2-3; unclear D gene. CDR3 size: 17 residues. V gave up 2 bases and J gave up 2 bases, with 17 bases separating them. In germline, CDR1 is WNHNN, CDR2 SYGVQD (reference sequence). The CDR3 sequence: CASSEARRLRLTDTQYF. CDR3 sequence (DNA): TGCGCCAGCAGTGAGGCAAGGCGGTTACGGCTCACAGATACGCAGTATTTT.

V usage is TRBV6-5 and J usage is TRBJ2-7, with 8 bases matching TRBD1. Germline assignment: CDR1 MNHEY and CDR2 SVGAGI. Trimming removed 0 bases from V and 3 bases from J; junction bases left unmatched: 7. The CDR3 totals 16 residues. In DNA, the CDR3 is TGTGCCAGCAGTTACTCGCGGACAGGGCTACTCTACGAGCAGTACTTC. Translation gives CASSYSRTGLLYEQYF.